This T cell receptor (beta chain) is from a study of tumor-infiltrating lymphocytes in primary liver carcinoma (dated by TCRdb to about 2017). A note on the overall study: Of the five patients (three men and two women, aged 30 to 69 years), four had hepatocellular carcinoma and one had combined HCC and intrahepatic cholangiocarcinoma. The five patients had tumors of stage T1-T3 N0M0, with maximum diameters ranging from roughly 4.2 to 10 cm. Roughly 3.5 to 8 million productive TCRbeta reads were obtained per sample, and no significant difference in read depth was found between tissue types. Across five regions of each liver tumor, along with adjacent normal tissue and blood, the study brought together TCRbeta repertoire sequencing, expression microarrays and whole-exome sequencing. A total of roughly 35 specimens from 5 patients, comprising about 25 tumor regions, 5 adjacent noncancerous liver tissues and 5 peripheral blood samples, were covered by TCRbeta repertoire sequencing. Reproducibility between technical replicate repertoires was high, with correlation coefficients above 0.95 and mean shared-clone rates roughly 0.91.

With regard to this clonotype: Its antigen is still unknown. No clone much larger than this one lies a single base away; base qualities are absent.

TCRbeta-specific cDNA was reverse-transcribed from approximately 0.5 ug total RNA using a constant-region primer and ProtoScript II reverse transcriptase. Construction of the TCRbeta libraries relied on three nested rounds of multiplex PCR, following a slightly modified ARM-PCR procedure. Each of the first two PCR rounds ran for approximately 10 cycles and used multiplex TRBV1-TRBV30 forward primers together with a Cbeta reverse primer. Sample barcodes and Illumina adapters were added in a final 25-cycle PCR with Deep VentR polymerase. Amplicons of 200-500 bp were gel-purified with a QIAquick gel extraction kit before sequencing. An Illumina HiSeq 2500 was used to sequence the TCRbeta amplicons with 250-bp paired-end reads. In the source study's methods: Trimmomatic v0.33 was used to quality-trim the reads, and FLASH v1.2.11 was used to merge paired reads so that full CDR3 sequences could be recovered. V, D and J germline segments were assigned to the rearranged TCRbeta sequences by MiGEC v1.2.1b. Clonotype statistics, along with Shannon-Wiener diversity indices, were calculated using VDJtools v1.0.0. Except for diversity analysis, only the 250 most abundant clonotypes of each sample were used in subsequent analyses to reduce sampling bias. TCRdb passed the public sequencing reads through fastp at Q25 and MiXCR, retaining productive beta sequences. Rows are combined by CDR3 protein, so each entry shows the most common genes and DNA. V and J calls and clone size were set by TCRdb, not the authors. In this sample the table shows approximately 37,000 distinct CDR3 sequences, roughly 80% of which occur a single time. 35% to 40% of the sample is taken by the ten largest.

Total RNA and DNA were co-extracted from 20-30 mg of bulk tissue with the AllPrep DNA/RNA mini kit, without cell sorting. Five patients with histopathologically diagnosed primary liver carcinoma underwent surgical resection in China between late 2015 and March 2016. At the time of sampling, the patients had chronic HBV infection and had not received any treatment. Fresh tumor and adjacent tissue pieces were bisected; one half was stored in RNAlater at -80°C, the other sent for histology. V is pruned by 5 bases and J by 5 bases, leaving 25 bases of the junction without a gene match. Sequences SGHRS (CDR1) and YFSETQ (CDR2) are obtained from the germline V gene. Reading from cysteine to phenylalanine, the CDR3 counts 20 amino acids. Only the CDR3 part of the read is kept: 60 bases, read in frame from the first base. What the authors observed across the whole study: Consistent with antigen-driven expansion, pairs of tumor regions showed higher repertoire overlap (mean roughly 36%) than either tumor-adjacent pairs (approximately 17%) or tumor-blood pairs (around 14%). Compared with blood, tumors had a significantly larger share of the repertoire taken up by the top 250 clones (p = 0.039). Because only the TCR beta chain was sequenced and unpaired alpha chains were not captured, true repertoire diversity is likely underestimated. Only five patients were included in the study, and the authors note that the findings should be validated in a larger study. Comparison of CD4+ and CD8+ T cell repertoires was precluded by the use of bulk unsorted samples.

The chain couples TRBV5-1 to TRBJ2-5; TRBD2 matches 9 bases in the middle. The source material was tumor-adjacent normal liver tissue. The TCR was taken from a man between 40 and 49 years old with primary liver carcinoma and hepatitis B virus infection. This receptor carries the CDR3 CASSSPGTSCTKGARETQYF. The DNA sequence reads TGCGCCAGCAGTTCTCCCGGGACTAGCTGTACCAAGGGGGCTCGGGAGACCCAGTACTTC.